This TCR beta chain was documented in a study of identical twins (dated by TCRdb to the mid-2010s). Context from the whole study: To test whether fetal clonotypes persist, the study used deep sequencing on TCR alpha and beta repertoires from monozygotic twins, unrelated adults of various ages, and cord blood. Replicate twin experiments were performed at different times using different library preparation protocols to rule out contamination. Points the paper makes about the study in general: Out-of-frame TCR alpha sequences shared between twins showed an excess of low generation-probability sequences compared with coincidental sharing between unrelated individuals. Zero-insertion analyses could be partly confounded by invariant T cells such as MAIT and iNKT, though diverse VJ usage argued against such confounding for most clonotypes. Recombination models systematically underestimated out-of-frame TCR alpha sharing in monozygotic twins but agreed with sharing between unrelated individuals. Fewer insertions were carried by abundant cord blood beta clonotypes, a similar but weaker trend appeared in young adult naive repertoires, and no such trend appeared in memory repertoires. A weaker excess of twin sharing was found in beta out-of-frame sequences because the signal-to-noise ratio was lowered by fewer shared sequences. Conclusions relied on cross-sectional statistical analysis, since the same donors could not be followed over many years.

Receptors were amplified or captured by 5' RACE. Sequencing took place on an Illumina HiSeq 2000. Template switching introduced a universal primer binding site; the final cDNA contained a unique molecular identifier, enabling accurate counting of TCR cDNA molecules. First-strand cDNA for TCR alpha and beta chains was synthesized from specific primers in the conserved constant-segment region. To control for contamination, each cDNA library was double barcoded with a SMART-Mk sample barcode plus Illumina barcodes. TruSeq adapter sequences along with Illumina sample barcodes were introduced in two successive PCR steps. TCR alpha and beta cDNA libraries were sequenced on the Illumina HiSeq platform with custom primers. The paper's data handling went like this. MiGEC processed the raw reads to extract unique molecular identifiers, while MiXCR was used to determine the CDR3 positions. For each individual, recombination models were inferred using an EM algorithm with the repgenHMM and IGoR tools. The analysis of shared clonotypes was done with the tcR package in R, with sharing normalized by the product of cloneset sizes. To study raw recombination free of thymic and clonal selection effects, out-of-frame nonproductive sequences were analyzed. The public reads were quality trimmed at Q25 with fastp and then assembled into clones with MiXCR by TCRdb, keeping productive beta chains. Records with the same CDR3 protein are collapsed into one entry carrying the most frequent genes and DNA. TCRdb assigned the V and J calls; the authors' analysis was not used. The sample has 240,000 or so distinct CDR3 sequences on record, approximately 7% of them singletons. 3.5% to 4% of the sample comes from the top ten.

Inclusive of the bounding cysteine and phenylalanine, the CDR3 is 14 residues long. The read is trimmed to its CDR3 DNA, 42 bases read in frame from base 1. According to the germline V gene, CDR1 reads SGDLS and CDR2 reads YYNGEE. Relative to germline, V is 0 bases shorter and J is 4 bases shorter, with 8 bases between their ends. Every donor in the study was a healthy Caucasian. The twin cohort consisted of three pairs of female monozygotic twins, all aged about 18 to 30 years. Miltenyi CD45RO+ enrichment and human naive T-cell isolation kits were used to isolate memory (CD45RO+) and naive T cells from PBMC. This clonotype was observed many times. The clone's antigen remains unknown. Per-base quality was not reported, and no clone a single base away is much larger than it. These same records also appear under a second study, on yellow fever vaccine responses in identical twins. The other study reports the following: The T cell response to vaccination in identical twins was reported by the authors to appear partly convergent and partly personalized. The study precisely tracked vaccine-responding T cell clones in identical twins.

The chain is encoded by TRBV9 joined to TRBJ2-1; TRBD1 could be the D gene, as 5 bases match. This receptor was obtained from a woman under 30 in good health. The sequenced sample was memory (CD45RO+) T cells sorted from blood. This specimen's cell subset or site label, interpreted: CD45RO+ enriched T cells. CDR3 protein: CASSVGQPYNEQFF. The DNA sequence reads TGTGCCAGCAGCGTAGGACAGCCATACAATGAGCAGTTCTTC.